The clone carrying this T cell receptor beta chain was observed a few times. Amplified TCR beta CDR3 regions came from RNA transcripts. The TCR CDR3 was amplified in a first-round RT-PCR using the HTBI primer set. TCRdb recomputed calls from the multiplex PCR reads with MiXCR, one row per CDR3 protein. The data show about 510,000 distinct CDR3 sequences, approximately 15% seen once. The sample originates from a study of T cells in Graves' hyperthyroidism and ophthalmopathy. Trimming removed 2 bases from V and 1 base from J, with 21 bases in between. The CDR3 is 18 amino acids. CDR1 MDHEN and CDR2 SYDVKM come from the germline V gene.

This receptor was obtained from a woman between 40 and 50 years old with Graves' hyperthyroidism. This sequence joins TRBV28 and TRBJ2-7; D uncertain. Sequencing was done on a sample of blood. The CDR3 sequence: CASSLAPPGERISYEQYF. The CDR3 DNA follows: TGTGCCAGCAGTTTAGCCCCCCCCGGTGAACGAATTTCCTACGAGCAGTACTTC.